Given below is one T cell receptor (beta chain) in context. This sample is drawn from a study of identical twins. The cDNA had a unique molecular identifier and a template-switch universal primer site. TCRdb re-analysed the 5' RACE reads in MiXCR, keeping a single row per CDR3 protein. The table has roughly 750,000 distinct CDR3 sequences, around 20% seen once. The J segment lost 5 bases and the V segment lost 2 bases, leaving 7 bases of the junction unmatched. CDR1 and CDR2 (germline): SGHVS, FNYEAQ. The CDR3 length is 15 residues. These data were also filed under a second study, of T cells expressing NK-cell markers. That paper notes: Topping the CD3+CD56-NKG2C+ fraction as well were these clonotypes, in a handful of donors. Certain NKG2C+ T cell clones were expanded, and their HCMV specificity remained unclear.

The clonotype was recovered from a woman aged 18-29 years in good health. The genes are TRBV7-6 and TRBJ2-7, with TRBD2 matching 9 bases. Sequenced input: PBMCs. The CDR3 DNA is TGTGCCAGCAGCTTACACGCGGGAGGGCCAAACGAGCAGTACTTC. As protein: CASSLHAGGPNEQYF.